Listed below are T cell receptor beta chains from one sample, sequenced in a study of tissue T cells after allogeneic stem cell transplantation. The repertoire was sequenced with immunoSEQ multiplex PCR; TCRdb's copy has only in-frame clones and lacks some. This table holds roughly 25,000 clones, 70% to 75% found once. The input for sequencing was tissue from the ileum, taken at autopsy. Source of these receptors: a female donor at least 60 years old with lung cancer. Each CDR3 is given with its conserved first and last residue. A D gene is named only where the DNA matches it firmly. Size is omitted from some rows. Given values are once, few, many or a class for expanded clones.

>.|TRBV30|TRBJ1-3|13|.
TGTGCCTGGAGTGAGTTTGTTGGAAACACCATATATTTT
CAWSEFVGNTIYF
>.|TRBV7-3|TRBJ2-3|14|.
TGTGCCAGCAGCTTACGACCTGGCACAGATACGCAGTATTTT
CASSLRPGTDTQYF
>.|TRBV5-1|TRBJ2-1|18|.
TGCGCCAGCAGCTTCATCTGGACACTGGATTTCCCCTACAATGAGCAGTTCTTC
CASSFIWTLDFPYNEQFF
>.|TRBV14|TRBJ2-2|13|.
TGTGCCAGCAGCGACCGGTTAGGCGGGGAGCTGTTTTTT
CASSDRLGGELFF
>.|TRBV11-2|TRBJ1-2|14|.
TGTGCCAGCACACCAATACAGCTTAACTATGGCTACACCTTC
CASTPIQLNYGYTF
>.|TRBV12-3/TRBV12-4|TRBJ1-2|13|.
TGTGCCAGCAGTTTAGGACCGAACTATGGCTACACCTTC
CASSLGPNYGYTF
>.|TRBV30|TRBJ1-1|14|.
TGTGCCTGGAGAGGTAATCTAGAGACCACTGAAGCTTTCTTT
CAWRGNLETTEAFF
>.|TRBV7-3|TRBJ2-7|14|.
TGTGCCAGCAGCCCGTCTGTCTCATCCTACGAGCAGTACTTC
CASSPSVSSYEQYF
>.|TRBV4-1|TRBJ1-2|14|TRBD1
TGCGCCAGCAGCCAAGAGGGGACAGGGCTCTTTTTAACCTTC
CASSQEGTGLFLTF
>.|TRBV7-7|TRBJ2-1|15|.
TGTGCCAGCAGCTTAGGACCCACGGGGGTCAATGAGCAGTTCTTC
CASSLGPTGVNEQFF
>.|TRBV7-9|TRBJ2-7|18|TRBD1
TGTGCCAGCAGCTTAGCGCGGTCCACCGGGACAGGCACCTACGAGCAGTACTTC
CASSLARSTGTGTYEQYF
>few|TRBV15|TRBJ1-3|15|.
TGTGCCACCAGCAGGGATCGTGGGTCTGGAAACACCATATATTTT
CATSRDRGSGNTIYF
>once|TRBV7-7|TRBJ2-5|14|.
TGTGCCAGCAGCAACCCGTCAGCCCAAGAGACCCAGTACTTC
CASSNPSAQETQYF
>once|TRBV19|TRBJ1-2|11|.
TGTGCCAGTGAACAAAACTATGGCTACACCTTC
CASEQNYGYTF
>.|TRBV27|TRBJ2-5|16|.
TGTGCCAGCAGTTTAAGACAGGCCCACTACGGAGAGACCCAGTACTTC
CASSLRQAHYGETQYF
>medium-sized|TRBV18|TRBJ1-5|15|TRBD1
TGTGCCAGCTCACGAGGGACAGGGGATGGGCAGCCCCAGCATTTT
CASSRGTGDGQPQHF
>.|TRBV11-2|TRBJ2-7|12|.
TGTGCCAGCAGCCCCCGAGGGGACGAGCAGTACTTC
CASSPRGDEQYF
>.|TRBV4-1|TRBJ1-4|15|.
TGCGCCAGCAGCCAGGTGGGCCGGGTGCCGGAAAAACTGTTTTTT
CASSQVGRVPEKLFF
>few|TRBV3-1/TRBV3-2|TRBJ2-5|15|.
TGTGCCAGCAGCCCCGTGGAGGCGTACCAAGAGACCCAGTACTTC
CASSPVEAYQETQYF
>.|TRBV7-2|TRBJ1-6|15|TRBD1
TGTGCCAGCAGCTTATCGTCGGGACAGGGGAGACCCCTCCACTTT
CASSLSSGQGRPLHF
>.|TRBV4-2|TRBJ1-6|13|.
TGTGCCAGCAGCCCAGAGTATAATTCACCCCTCCACTTT
CASSPEYNSPLHF
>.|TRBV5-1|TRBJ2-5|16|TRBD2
TGCGCCAGCAGCGGAACCTCCGGGACTAGCGGAGAGACCCAGTACTTC
CASSGTSGTSGETQYF
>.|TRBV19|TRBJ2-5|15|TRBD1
TGTGCCAGTAGCTCAGGACAGGGGAGTTACGAGACCCAGTACTTC
CASSSGQGSYETQYF
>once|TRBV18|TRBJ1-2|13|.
TGTGCCAGCTCCCCCGCTAGGACTGAAGGCTACACCTTC
CASSPARTEGYTF
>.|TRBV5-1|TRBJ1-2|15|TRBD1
TGCGCCAGCAGCTTGGAGTTGCCGGGACAGTATGGCTACACCTTC
CASSLELPGQYGYTF
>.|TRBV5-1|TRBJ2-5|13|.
TGCGCCAGCAGCTTACAGGGTCGGGAGACCCAGTACTTC
CASSLQGRETQYF
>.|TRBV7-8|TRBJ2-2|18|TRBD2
TGTGCCAGCAGCTTAGTTGGGACTAGCGGAATTAACACCGGGGAGCTGTTTTTT
CASSLVGTSGINTGELFF
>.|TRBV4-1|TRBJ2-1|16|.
TGCGCCAGCAGCCCCCGAGGTGATTTGGCTGGGAATGAGCAGTTCTTC
CASSPRGDLAGNEQFF
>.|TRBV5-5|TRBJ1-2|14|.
TGTGCCAGCAGCTTGGACAGGGCCAGCTATGGCTACACCTTC
CASSLDRASYGYTF
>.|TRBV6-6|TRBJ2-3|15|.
TGTGCCACCACCCCCGGACTCGCGTTGGCAGATACGCAGTATTTT
CATTPGLALADTQYF
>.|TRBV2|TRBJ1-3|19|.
TGTGCCAGCAGTGAAGCGCGACCGTGGTATGAGAGCTCTGGAAACACCATATATTTT
CASSEARPWYESSGNTIYF
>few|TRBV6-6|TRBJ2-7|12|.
TGTGCCAGCAGCCAAGGCTTCTACGAGCAGTACTTC
CASSQGFYEQYF
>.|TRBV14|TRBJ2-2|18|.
TGTGCCAGCAGCCAAGCCTGGGTACAACTAGGGGGTGCCGGGGAGCTGTTTTTT
CASSQAWVQLGGAGELFF